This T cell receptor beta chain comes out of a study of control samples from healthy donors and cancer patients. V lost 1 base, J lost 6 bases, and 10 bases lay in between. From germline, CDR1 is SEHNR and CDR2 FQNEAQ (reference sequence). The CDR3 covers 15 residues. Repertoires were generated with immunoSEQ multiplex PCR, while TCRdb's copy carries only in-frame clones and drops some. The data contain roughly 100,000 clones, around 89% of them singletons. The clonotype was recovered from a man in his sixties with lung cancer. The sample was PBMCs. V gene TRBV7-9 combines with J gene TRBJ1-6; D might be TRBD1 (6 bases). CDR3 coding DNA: TGTGCCAGCAGCTTAGACAGGGTCGGTAATTCACCCCTCCACTTT. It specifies CASSLDRVGNSPLHF.